Listed here is a single T cell receptor (beta chain). What it binds is not known. This record belongs to a study of OX40 agonist ivuxolimab in advanced cancers. Whole-study results and caveats: Mean expanded clone counts were higher in CD8+ than CD4+ T cells. Expanded peripheral T cells had an undetermined antigen specificity. Compared with others, partial responders at 0.1-3.0 mg/kg displayed clonal expansion among the lowest.

The data were produced by immunoSEQ multiplex PCR, yet TCRdb's version contains in-frame clones alone and is incomplete. The sample contains about 61,000 clones, 86% of which appear only once. Trimming pared 3 bases from V and 6 bases from J, leaving 16 bases between. Germline CDR1 LNHNV, CDR2 YYDKDF (reference sequence). The length of the CDR3 is 15 residues. Blood specimens came from baseline, cycle 4 day 1, and cycle 7 day 1. This chain joins TRBV15 and TRBJ2-3, with D unclear. Specimen: CD4+ or CD8+ T cells sorted from blood, collected in a trial of the OX40 agonist ivuxolimab. This receptor was obtained from an adult with an advanced solid tumor such as melanoma, head and neck, liver or kidney cancer. CDR3 residues: CATSSPQPGSDTQYF. The CDR3 DNA is TGTGCCACCAGCAGCCCACAGCCCGGTTCGGATACGCAGTATTTT.